The 12 T cell receptor beta chains listed next were all sequenced from one sample in a study of blood T cell repertoires in COVID-19. TCRdb's copy holds only in-frame clones and misses some; the assay was immunoSEQ multiplex PCR. Of 50,000 to 85,000 clones listed, roughly nine tenths are singletons. The sample was peripheral blood. Receptors originate from a human donor in a cohort sampled during active COVID-19.

The genes are TRBV5-1 and TRBJ1-4; D remains ambiguous. The V and J ends lost 4 bases and 7 bases respectively, with 14 bases between them. CDR3 length equals 14 residues. The V gene's germline CDR1 is SGHRS and CDR2 YFSETQ. In DNA form, the CDR3 reads TGCGCCAGCAGCCCGGCGGGCGACGGTGAAAAACTGTTTTTT. It is translated as CASSPAGDGEKLFF. The full variable domain, rest sourced from reference TRBV5-1 and TRBJ1-4, is KAGVTQTPRYLIKTRGQQVTLSCSPISGHRSVSWYQQTPGQGLQFLFEYFSETQRNKGNFPGRFSGRQFSNSRSEMNVSTLELGDSALYLCASSPAGDGEKLFFGSGTQLSVL.

As DNA, the CDR3 is TGTGCCAGCAGTTTGGGGGGATACTCTGGAAACACCATATATTTT. This codes for CASSLGGYSGNTIYF. The chain recombines TRBV6-6 with TRBJ1-3; D possibly corresponds to TRBD1 (5 bases). The V and J ends lost 4 bases and 0 bases respectively, with 10 bases between them. Germline V gene data show CDR1 as MNHNY and CDR2 as SVGAGI (reference sequence). The CDR3 covers 15 residues.

This sequence joins TRBV18 and TRBJ2-5, with 9 bases identical to TRBD2. Germline V gene lookup returns CDR1 KGHSH and CDR2 LQKENI. V was clipped by 6 bases and J by 1 base; unmatched bases: 9. This CDR3 is built from 16 residues. CDR3 loop: CASSNQGLALQETQYF. CDR3 coding DNA: TGTGCCAGCTCCAACCAGGGACTAGCACTCCAAGAGACCCAGTACTTC.

J is TRBJ2-1 and V is TRBV12-5, with D unresolved. Between the trimmed V and J ends, which lost 6 bases and 12 bases, there was a span of 15 bases. CDR3 length: 12 amino acids. Germline loops: CDR1 LGHNT, CDR2 FRNRAP. CDR3 DNA: TGTGCTAGTGGCTCACAGAAATTGACGCAGTTCTTC. The encoded protein is CASGSQKLTQFF.

V gene TRBV5-1 combines with J gene TRBJ2-7; the D gene is possibly TRBD1 (7 bases). The CDR3 loop spans 15 amino acids. Germline values: CDR1 SGHRS, CDR2 YFSETQ. Deletions cut 2 bases from V and 3 bases from J, with 15 bases between. The CDR3 sequence is CASSFSGQGGYEQYF. In DNA, the CDR3 is TGCGCCAGCAGCTTCTCTGGCCAGGGGGGCTACGAGCAGTACTTC.

This chain links TRBV5-8 with TRBJ2-2; 9 nucleotides match TRBD1. This CDR3 has 16 amino acids. The germline V gene has CDR1 SGHTS and CDR2 YDEGEE. Trimming at V came to 4 bases and at J to 3 bases, leaving 7 bases not matched to a gene. The CDR3 here is CASSAHGTGYTGELFF. The DNA of the CDR3 is TGTGCCAGCAGCGCGCACGGGACAGGGTACACCGGGGAGCTGTTTTTT.

The chain employs TRBV19 and TRBJ1-2, with 10 positions matching TRBD1. The CDR3 runs to 19 residues. The V gene's germline CDR1 is LNHDA and CDR2 SQIVND (reference sequence). Trimming at V came to 6 bases and at J to 3 bases, leaving 19 bases not matched to a gene. Here the CDR3 reads CASSPGRQGARTGDYGYTF. The CDR3 nucleotides are TGTGCCAGTAGCCCCGGAAGACAGGGGGCACGAACCGGGGACTATGGCTACACCTTC.

V usage is TRBV9 and J usage is TRBJ2-5, with 10 bases aligning to TRBD1. The germline gives CDR1 SGDLS, CDR2 YYNGEE. The CDR3 loop spans 15 amino acids. The V segment lost 4 bases and the J segment 5 bases; nucleotides outside the gene matches: 8. Here the CDR3 reads CASSIRQGARETQYF. The DNA of the CDR3 is TGTGCCAGCAGCATTCGACAGGGGGCCCGGGAGACCCAGTACTTC.

The genes are TRBV27 and TRBJ2-1; TRBD1 agrees at 7 bases. Per germline, CDR1 MNHEY and CDR2 SMNVEV (reference sequence). V dropped 6 bases and J dropped 0; count of bases not matched to a gene: 2. The CDR3 has 14 residues. CDR3 sequence: CASRQGRSYNEQFF. CDR3 DNA sequence: TGTGCCAGCAGACAGGGGCGCTCCTACAATGAGCAGTTCTTC.

V usage is TRBV5-1 and J usage is TRBJ2-7; 8 nucleotides line up with TRBD2. In germline, CDR1 is SGHRS, CDR2 YFSETQ. V shed 4 bases, J shed 0 bases, and the junction held 27 bases outside the gene matches. The CDR3 contains 22 residues. CDR3 in amino acids: CASSANPRGGRSETTISYEQYF. DNA for the CDR3: TGCGCCAGCAGCGCAAACCCCCGAGGCGGGAGGTCTGAAACAACAATCTCCTACGAGCAGTACTTC.

This rearrangement joins TRBV10-2 to TRBJ2-5; D is perhaps TRBD2 (5 bases). Germline V CDR1 and CDR2: WSHSY, SAAADI. V lost 10 bases and J lost 5, with 14 bases in between. This CDR3 is 12 amino acids long. CDR3 in amino acids: CATSLAGETQYF. The CDR3 DNA sequence: TGCGCCACCAGCCTAGCCGGGGAGACCCAGTACTTC.

The CDR3 DNA sequence: TGTGCCAGCAGCTTGGTGCGGCACAATGAGCAGTTCTTC. This encodes CASSLVRHNEQFF. The chain couples TRBV7-2 to TRBJ2-1; no firm D call. V lost 3 bases, J lost 5 bases, and 8 bases lay in between. Germline CDR1 and CDR2: SGHTA and FQGNSA. The CDR3 loop spans 13 amino acids.